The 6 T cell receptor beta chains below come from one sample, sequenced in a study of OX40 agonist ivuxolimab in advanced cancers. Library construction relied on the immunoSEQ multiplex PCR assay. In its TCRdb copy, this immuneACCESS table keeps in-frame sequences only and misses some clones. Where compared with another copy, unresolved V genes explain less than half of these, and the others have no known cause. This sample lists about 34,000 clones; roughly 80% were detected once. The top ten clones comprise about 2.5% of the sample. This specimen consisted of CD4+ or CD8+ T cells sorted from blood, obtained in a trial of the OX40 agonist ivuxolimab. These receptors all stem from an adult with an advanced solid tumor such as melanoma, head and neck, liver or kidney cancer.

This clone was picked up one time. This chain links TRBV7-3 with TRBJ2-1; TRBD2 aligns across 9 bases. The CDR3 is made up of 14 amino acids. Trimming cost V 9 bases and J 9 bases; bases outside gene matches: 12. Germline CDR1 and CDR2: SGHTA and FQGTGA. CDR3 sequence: CARREVAGDFEQFF. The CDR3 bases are TGTGCCAGGAGAGAGGTAGCGGGAGACTTTGAGCAGTTCTTC.

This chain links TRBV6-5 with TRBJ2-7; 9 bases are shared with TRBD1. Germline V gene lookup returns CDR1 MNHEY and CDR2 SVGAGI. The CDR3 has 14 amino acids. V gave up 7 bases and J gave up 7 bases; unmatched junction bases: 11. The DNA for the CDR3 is TGTGCCAGCACCCGCGGGACAGGGTTAACGGAGCAGTACTTC. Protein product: CASTRGTGLTEQYF.

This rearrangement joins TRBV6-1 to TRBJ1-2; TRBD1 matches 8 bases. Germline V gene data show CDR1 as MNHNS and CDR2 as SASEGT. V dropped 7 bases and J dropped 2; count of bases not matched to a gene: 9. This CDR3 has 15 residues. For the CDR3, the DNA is TGTGCCAGCACCTTCCTTTGGACAGGGAACTATGGCTACACCTTC. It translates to CASTFLWTGNYGYTF.

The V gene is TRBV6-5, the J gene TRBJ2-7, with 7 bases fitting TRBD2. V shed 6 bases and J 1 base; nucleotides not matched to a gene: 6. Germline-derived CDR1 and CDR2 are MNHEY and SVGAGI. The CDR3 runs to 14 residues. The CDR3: CASRIDGRSYEQYF. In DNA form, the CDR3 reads TGTGCCAGCAGAATCGACGGGAGGTCCTACGAGCAGTACTTC.

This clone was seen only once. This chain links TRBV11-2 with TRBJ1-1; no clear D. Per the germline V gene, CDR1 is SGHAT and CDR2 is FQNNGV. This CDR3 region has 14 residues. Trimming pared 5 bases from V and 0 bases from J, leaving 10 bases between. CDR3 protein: CASSHKSLNTEAFF. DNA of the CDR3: TGTGCCAGCAGCCATAAAAGCCTGAACACTGAAGCTTTCTTT.

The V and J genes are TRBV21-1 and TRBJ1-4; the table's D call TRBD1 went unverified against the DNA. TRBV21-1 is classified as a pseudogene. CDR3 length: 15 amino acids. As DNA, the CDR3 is TGTGCCAGCAGCAATCAGTCAGGTCTGAATGAAAAACTGTTTTTT. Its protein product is CASSNQSGLNEKLFF.